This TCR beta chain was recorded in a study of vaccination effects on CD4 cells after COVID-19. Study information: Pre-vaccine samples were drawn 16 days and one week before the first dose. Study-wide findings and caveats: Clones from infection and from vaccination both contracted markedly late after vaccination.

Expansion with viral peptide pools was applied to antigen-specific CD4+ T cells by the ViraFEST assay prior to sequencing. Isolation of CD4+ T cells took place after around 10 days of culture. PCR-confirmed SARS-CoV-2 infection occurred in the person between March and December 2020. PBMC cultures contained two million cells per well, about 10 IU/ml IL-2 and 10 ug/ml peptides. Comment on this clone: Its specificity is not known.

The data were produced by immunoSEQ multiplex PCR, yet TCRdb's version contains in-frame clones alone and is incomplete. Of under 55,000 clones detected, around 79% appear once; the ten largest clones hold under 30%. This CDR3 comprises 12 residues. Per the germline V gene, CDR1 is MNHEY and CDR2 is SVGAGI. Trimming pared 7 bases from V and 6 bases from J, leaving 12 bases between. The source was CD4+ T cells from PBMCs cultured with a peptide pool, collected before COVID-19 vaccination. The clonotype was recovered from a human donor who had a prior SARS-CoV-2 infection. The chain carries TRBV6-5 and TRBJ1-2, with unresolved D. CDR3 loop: CASMGRANGYTF. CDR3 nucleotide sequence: TGTGCCAGCATGGGTCGGGCGAATGGCTACACCTTC.